The 29 T cell receptor beta chains presented below share a single source sample, sequenced in a study of cytomegalovirus exposure and HLA in healthy donors. 60 Vbeta and 13 Jbeta primers were used in PCR. Clones were read by immunoSEQ multiplex PCR, and TCRdb kept only the in-frame ones, dropping some. The sample has 90,000 or so clones, roughly 80% seen once. The sequencing input was PBMCs. The receptors were gathered from a woman aged 50 to 65 in good health and CMV-seropositive.

V gene TRBV5-1 combines with J gene TRBJ1-1; 8 positions agree with TRBD1. Germline trimming cut 4 bases from V and 1 base from J; bases unmatched to any gene: 6. This CDR3 is built from 15 residues. Germline-derived CDR1 and CDR2 are SGHRS and YFSETQ. For the CDR3, the DNA is TGCGCCAGCAGCCCCGACAGGGGAACGAACACTGAAGCTTTCTTT. Translating it yields CASSPDRGTNTEAFF.

The chain combines TRBV29-1 with TRBJ2-6, with 8 bases identical to TRBD1. Looked up from germline, CDR1 is SQVTM and CDR2 is ANQGSEA. V dropped 4 bases and J dropped 4; count of bases not matched to a gene: 6. The CDR3 contains 15 residues. The CDR3 region has the DNA TGCAGCGTTGGACCCCGGGACAGGGGGGCCAACGTCCTGACTTTC. It codes for CSVGPRDRGANVLTF.

The count of this clone is one. The J gene is TRBJ1-3, the V gene TRBV7-8, with D possibly being TRBD1 (6 bases). V was shortened by 2 bases and J by 6 bases, with 17 bases between the two germline ends. The CDR3 runs 16 residues. CDR1 is SGHVS and CDR2 is FQNEAQ in the germline V gene. CDR3 nucleotide sequence: TGTGCCAGCAGCTTAATTCGGGGGGGCAAGGAAAACACCATATATTTT. This encodes CASSLIRGGKENTIYF.

The chain uses TRBV5-1 and TRBJ2-1; D may be TRBD1 (6 bases). Germline CDR1 SGHRS, CDR2 YFSETQ. The length of the CDR3 is 16 residues. The V end lost 4 bases, the J end lost 4 bases, and 18 bases lay between the germline ends. CDR3: CASSPGTTGFYNEQFF. The CDR3 DNA reads TGCGCCAGCAGCCCAGGGACAACCGGTTTTTACAATGAGCAGTTCTTC.

This rearrangement joins TRBV19 to TRBJ2-7; TRBD1 aligns across 9 bases. Germline loops: CDR1 LNHDA, CDR2 SQIVND (reference sequence). The CDR3 consists of 16 residues. Trimming at V came to 5 bases and at J to 2 bases, leaving 10 bases not matched to a gene. As DNA, the CDR3 is TGTGCCAGTAGTTCCGTTCACGGACAGGGGACCTACGAGCAGTACGTC. Translation gives CASSSVHGQGTYEQYV.

The chain employs TRBV6-6 and TRBJ2-3, with 8 positions matching TRBD2. Trimming took 5 bases from V and 2 from J; bases not matched to a gene: 9. This CDR3 has 16 residues. Germline values: CDR1 MNHNY, CDR2 SVGAGI (reference sequence). The CDR3 bases are TGTGCCAGCAGTCGGTATAGCGGGGAAGTCACAGATACGCAGTATTTT. This translates into CASSRYSGEVTDTQYF.

The rearrangement uses TRBV7-2 and TRBJ2-5; TRBD1 matches at 9 bases. This CDR3 spans 15 amino acids. Germline loops: CDR1 SGHTA, CDR2 FQGNSA. Trimming took 4 bases from V and 5 from J; bases not matched to a gene: 8. The CDR3 loop is CASSSFTTGGETQYF. Written as DNA, the CDR3 is TGTGCCAGCAGCTCCTTCACGACAGGGGGTGAGACCCAGTACTTC.

This clone was detected once. This sequence joins TRBV30 and TRBJ2-7, with a weak D call TRBD2 (6 bases). There are 17 residues in the CDR3. The germline gives CDR1 GTSNPN, CDR2 SVGIG (reference sequence). Between the trimmed V and J ends, which lost 2 bases and 6 bases, there was a span of 26 bases. The CDR3 DNA sequence: TGTGCCTGGAGTACGGCTCGGCCGCGGGATAGGATCTGCGAGCAGTACGTC. It specifies CAWSTARPRDRICEQYV.

This clone was found a few times. This rearrangement joins TRBV25-1 to TRBJ1-3; D ambiguous. Germline V gene lookup returns CDR1 MGHDK and CDR2 SYGVNS. The CDR3 runs to 14 residues. The ends were cut back, 11 bases at V and 8 bases at J, with 22 bases in the middle. CDR3 sequence: CASLDGASRDTIYF. DNA for the CDR3: TGTGCCTCCCTCGACGGAGCGTCGAGAGACACCATATATTTT. Full variable domain (outside the CDR3, taken from reference TRBV25-1 and TRBJ1-3): EADIYQTPRYLVIGTGKKITLECSQTMGHDKMYWYQQDPGMELHLIHYSYGVNSTEKGDLSSESTVSRIRTEHFPLTLESARPSHTSQYLCASLDGASRDTIYFGEGSWLTVV.

The CDR3 loop is CASSPTGSNTEAFF. The CDR3 bases are TGCGCCAGCAGCCCGACAGGGTCTAACACTGAAGCTTTCTTT. The chain carries TRBV4-1 and TRBJ1-1; TRBD1 agrees at 7 bases. J gave up 2 bases and V 4 bases, and 4 bases lay outside the gene matches. This CDR3 has 14 residues. Germline CDR1 reads MGHRA; CDR2 reads YSYEKL.

The rearrangement joins TRBV2 to TRBJ1-5, with D uncertain. The CDR3 is 14 residues long. Trimming removed 6 bases at V and 2 bases at J, with 11 bases between. The germline V gene has CDR1 SNHLY and CDR2 FYNNEI. The CDR3 sequence: CASRIGDGNQPQHF. The CDR3 coding sequence is TGTGCCAGCAGAATCGGGGATGGCAATCAGCCCCAGCATTTT.

This clone occurred a few times. Other DNA sequences in the same sample also yield this CDR3. The chain joins TRBV11-2 to TRBJ1-3, with D perhaps TRBD1 (5 bases). From germline, CDR1 is SGHAT and CDR2 FQNNGV. Trimming stripped 0 bases from V and 4 bases from J, with 10 bases between. This CDR3 region has 15 residues. The CDR3 reads CASSLEGGSGNTIYF. The CDR3 region has the DNA TGTGCCAGCAGCTTAGAGGGGGGTTCCGGAAACACCATATATTTT.

The chain joins TRBV18 to TRBJ1-5; 12 nucleotides agree with TRBD1. CDR3 length equals 18 residues. V shed 2 bases and J 5 bases; nucleotides not matched to a gene: 10. Germline values: CDR1 KGHSH, CDR2 LQKENI. The DNA for the CDR3 is TGTGCCAGCTCACCAGGGACAGGGGGCTACTCGGGGGATCAGCCCCAGCATTTT. Protein sequence: CASSPGTGGYSGDQPQHF.

V and J are TRBV11-2 and TRBJ1-4, with D possibly being TRBD1 (6 bases). CDR1 is SGHAT, CDR2 FQNNGV, per germline. The CDR3 is 14 amino acids. The V end lost 1 base, the J end lost 6 bases, and 9 bases lay between the germline ends. The CDR3 loop is CASSLGDTHEKLFF. DNA for the CDR3: TGTGCCAGCAGCTTAGGGGACACCCATGAAAAACTGTTTTTT.

This clone has just a few counts. V gene TRBV18 combines with J gene TRBJ1-1, with 9 positions matching TRBD1. The V gene's germline CDR1 is KGHSH and CDR2 LQKENI. Unmatched junction bases numbered 8, after V lost 3 bases and J lost 0 bases. CDR3 length: 17 residues. As DNA, the CDR3 is TGTGCCAGCTCACCCACCGAACAGGGGGCGATGAACACTGAAGCTTTCTTT. Its protein product is CASSPTEQGAMNTEAFF.

In its sample, this clone was seen once. The chain is built from TRBV5-1 and TRBJ1-5; perhaps TRBD1 as D (6 bases). V gave up 1 base and J gave up 6 bases, with 14 bases separating them. The CDR3 sequence is 15 residues long. CDR1 and CDR2 from the germline V gene are SGHRS and YFSETQ. As DNA, the CDR3 is TGCGCCAGCAGCTTGAGCGGACAGAATAGTCAGCCCCAGCATTTT. Its translation: CASSLSGQNSQPQHF.

V gene TRBV5-6 combines with J gene TRBJ1-2, with 7 bases identical to TRBD1. The trim removed 2 bases at V and 1 base at J, leaving 11 bases unmatched. The CDR3 contains 17 residues. Germline lookup yields CDR1 SGHDT and CDR2 YYEEEE. CDR3 in DNA: TGTGCCAGCAGCTTAATGGGGACCGGGACAGTTAACTATGGCTACACCTTC. Protein product: CASSLMGTGTVNYGYTF.

The chain combines TRBV2 with TRBJ2-4; weak D call: TRBD1 (5 bases). Germline loops: CDR1 SNHLY, CDR2 FYNNEI. The CDR3 is made up of 12 amino acids. Trimming shortened V by 4 bases and J by 10 bases, and 11 bases separated the two germline ends. The CDR3: CASSARVGIQYF. The CDR3 coding sequence is TGTGCCAGCAGTGCCAGGGTTGGGATTCAGTACTTC.

The chain has TRBV30 and TRBJ2-5, with a possible D match to TRBD2 (6 bases). The end of the DNA is better explained by TRBJ2-7, so the J call may be wrong. The CDR3 is 13 residues long. Germline V lookup: CDR1 GTSNPN, CDR2 SVGIG (reference sequence). As DNA, the CDR3 is TGTGCCTGGAGGGCGCTTCAGGGAGGCGAGCAGTACTTC. The encoded protein is CAWRALQGGEQYF.

The rearrangement links TRBV5-6 to TRBJ2-4; D possibly corresponds to TRBD2 (5 bases). Per germline, CDR1 SGHDT and CDR2 YYEEEE. V was shortened by 4 bases and J by 0 bases, with 11 bases between the two germline ends. CDR3 size: 15 residues. The CDR3 spells CASSRDTLAKNIQYF. CDR3 coding DNA: TGTGCCAGCAGCCGGGATACCCTAGCCAAAAACATTCAGTACTTC.

This clone was seen a single time. The J gene is TRBJ2-7, the V gene TRBV11-2; a possible D gene is TRBD2 (5 bases). Trimming cost V 5 bases and J 1 base, with 9 bases left between them. The CDR3 covers 13 residues. CDR1 and CDR2 from the germline V gene are SGHAT and FQNNGV. The chain's CDR3 is CASSLDYSYEQYV. CDR3 bases: TGTGCCAGCAGCCTTGACTATTCCTACGAGCAGTACGTC.

The chain employs TRBV19 and TRBJ1-2; 7 nucleotides match TRBD1. The V gene's germline CDR1 is LNHDA and CDR2 SQIVND (reference sequence). The CDR3 is made up of 12 amino acids. V was pared by 6 bases and J by 4 bases, with 2 bases of the junction left unmatched. CDR3 DNA: TGTGCCAGTAGGACAGGGAGCTATGGCTACACCTTC. Translating it yields CASRTGSYGYTF.

The chain is built from TRBV6-1 and TRBJ2-7, with D possibly matching TRBD1 (6 bases). V shed 6 bases and J shed 1 base, with 16 bases lying between them. The CDR3 sequence is 15 residues long. Germline loops: CDR1 MNHNS, CDR2 SASEGT. The CDR3: CASRLRGPLSYEQYV. In DNA form, the CDR3 reads TGTGCCAGCAGACTCAGGGGCCCCTTGTCCTACGAGCAGTACGTC.

This clone was counted once. This chain joins TRBV7-3 and TRBJ2-1, with D uncertain. Germline CDR1 SGHTA, CDR2 FQGTGA. The CDR3 is 13 residues long. V was trimmed by 1 base and J by 3 bases, leaving 4 bases between them. The CDR3 sequence: CASSLSLYNEQFF. CDR3 nucleotide sequence: TGTGCCAGCAGCTTAAGTCTCTACAATGAGCAGTTCTTC. Full variable domain (outside the CDR3, taken from reference TRBV7-3 and TRBJ2-1): GAGVSQTPSNKVTEKGKYVELRCDPISGHTALYWYRQSLGQGPEFLIYFQGTGAADDSGLPNDRFFAVRPEGSVSTLKIQRTERGDSAVYLCASSLSLYNEQFFGPGTRLTVL.

The chain combines TRBV2 with TRBJ1-2; the D gene is possibly TRBD1 (5 bases). The V gene lost 7 bases and the J gene lost 7 bases, with 19 bases spanning the gap. The CDR3 runs 14 residues. Germline V gene lookup returns CDR1 SNHLY and CDR2 FYNNEI. CDR3 nucleotide sequence: TGTGCCAGCACCACGACAGAGAGTTTGAGTGGCTACACCTTC. It translates to CASTTTESLSGYTF.

The rearrangement uses TRBV14 and TRBJ2-7; the match to TRBD2 covers 8 bases. Germline V CDR1 and CDR2: SGHDN, FVKESK. The CDR3 loop spans 17 amino acids. Unmatched junction bases numbered 18, after V lost 4 bases and J lost 7 bases. CDR3 loop: CASSRHTSGARVGEQYV. As DNA, the CDR3 is TGTGCCAGCAGCCGACATACTAGCGGAGCCCGGGTCGGGGAGCAGTACGTC.

In this sample, this clone turned up once. The rearrangement links TRBV4-1 to TRBJ1-3; possibly TRBD1 for D (6 bases). The CDR3 sequence is 17 residues long. In germline, CDR1 is MGHRA, CDR2 YSYEKL. The V and J ends lost 2 bases and 4 bases respectively, with 18 bases between them. CDR3 residues: CASSQPLQGLGGNTIYF. DNA of the CDR3: TGCGCCAGCAGCCAACCCCTTCAGGGGTTAGGGGGAAACACCATATATTTT.

V gene TRBV7-9 combines with J gene TRBJ2-3; TRBD1 is a possible D gene (7 bases). V shed 0 bases and J shed 7 bases, with 20 bases lying between them. The CDR3 runs to 17 residues. Per the germline V gene, CDR1 is SEHNR and CDR2 is FQNEAQ (reference sequence). In DNA form, the CDR3 reads TGTGCCAGCAGCTTAGCCGGAGAGAGCAGGGGGGCAAATACGCAGTATTTT. This codes for CASSLAGESRGANTQYF.

V and J are TRBV2 and TRBJ1-2, with 8 bases aligning to TRBD1. CDR1 and CDR2 from the germline V gene are SNHLY and FYNNEI. The ends lost 5 bases at V and 1 base at J; junction bases unmatched: 12. The CDR3 is 17 amino acids. In DNA, the CDR3 is TGTGCCAGCAGTCCTAGACAGGGGCCGATAGTTAACTATGGCTACACCTTC. It yields the protein CASSPRQGPIVNYGYTF.